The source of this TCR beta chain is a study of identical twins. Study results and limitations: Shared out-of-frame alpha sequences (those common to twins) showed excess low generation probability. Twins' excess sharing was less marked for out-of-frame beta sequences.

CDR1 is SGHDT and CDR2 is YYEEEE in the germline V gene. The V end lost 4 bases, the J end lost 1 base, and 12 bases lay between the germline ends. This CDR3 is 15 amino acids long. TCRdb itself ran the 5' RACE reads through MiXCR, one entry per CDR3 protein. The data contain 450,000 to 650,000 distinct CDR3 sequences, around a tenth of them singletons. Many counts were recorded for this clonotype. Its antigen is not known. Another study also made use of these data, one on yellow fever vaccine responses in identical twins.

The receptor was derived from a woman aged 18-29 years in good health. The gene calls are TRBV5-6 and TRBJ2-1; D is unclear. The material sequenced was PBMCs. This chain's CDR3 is CASSVGPQSYNEQFF. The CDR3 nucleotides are TGTGCCAGCAGCGTCGGGCCACAATCCTACAATGAGCAGTTCTTC.